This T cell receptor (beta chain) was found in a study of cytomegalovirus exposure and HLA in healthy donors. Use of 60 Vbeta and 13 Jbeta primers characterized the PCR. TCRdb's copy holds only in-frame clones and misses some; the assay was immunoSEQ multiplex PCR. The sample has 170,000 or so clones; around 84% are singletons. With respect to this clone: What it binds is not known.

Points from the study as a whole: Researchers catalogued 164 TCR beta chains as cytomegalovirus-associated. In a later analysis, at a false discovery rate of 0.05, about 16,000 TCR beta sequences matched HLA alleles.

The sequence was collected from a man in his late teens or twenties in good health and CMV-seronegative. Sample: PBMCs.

The CDR3 sequence: CASSQGQQRGNEQFF. Written as DNA, the CDR3 is TGCGCCAGCAGCCAAGGGCAACAACGGGGCAATGAGCAGTTCTTC. The rearrangement uses TRBV4-1 and TRBJ2-1, with TRBD2 as a possible D gene (5 bases). CDR1 is MGHRA, CDR2 YSYEKL, per germline. V was shortened by 1 base and J by 6 bases, with 13 bases between the two germline ends. This CDR3 contains 15 residues.